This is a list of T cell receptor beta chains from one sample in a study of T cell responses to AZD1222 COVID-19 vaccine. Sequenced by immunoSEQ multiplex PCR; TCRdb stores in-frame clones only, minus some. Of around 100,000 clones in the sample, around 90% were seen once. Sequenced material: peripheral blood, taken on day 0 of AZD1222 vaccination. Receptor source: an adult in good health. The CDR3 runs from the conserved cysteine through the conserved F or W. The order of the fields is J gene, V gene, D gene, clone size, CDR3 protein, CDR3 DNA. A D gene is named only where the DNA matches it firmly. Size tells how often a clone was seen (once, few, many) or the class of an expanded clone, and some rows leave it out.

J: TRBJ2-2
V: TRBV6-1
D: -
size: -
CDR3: CASSEAPPVNTGELFF
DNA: TGTGCCAGCAGTGAAGCGCCGCCGGTGAACACCGGGGAGCTGTTTTTT

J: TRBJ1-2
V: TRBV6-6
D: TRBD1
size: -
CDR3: CASSYSQGAGGYTF
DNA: TGTGCCAGCAGTTACTCACAGGGGGCGGGTGGCTACACCTTC

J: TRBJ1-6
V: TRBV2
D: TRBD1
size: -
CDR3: CASVGQGTYNSPLHF
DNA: TGTGCCAGCGTAGGACAGGGCACCTATAATTCACCCCTCCACTTT

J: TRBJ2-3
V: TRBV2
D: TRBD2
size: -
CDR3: CASRESGTLTDTQYF
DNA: TGTGCCAGCAGGGAAAGCGGGACTCTCACAGATACGCAGTATTTT

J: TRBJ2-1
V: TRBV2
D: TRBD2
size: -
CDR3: CASTPLAAGYNEQFF
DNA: TGTGCCAGCACCCCTCTAGCGGCTGGCTACAATGAGCAGTTCTTC

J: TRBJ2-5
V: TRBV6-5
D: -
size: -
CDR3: CASSYDGTQYF
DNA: TGTGCCAGCAGTTACGATGGGACCCAGTACTTC

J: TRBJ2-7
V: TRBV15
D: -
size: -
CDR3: CATSREGMADLSYEQYF
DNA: TGTGCCACCAGCAGAGAAGGTATGGCAGACCTTTCCTACGAGCAGTACTTC

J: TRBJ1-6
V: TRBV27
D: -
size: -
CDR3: CASSLGSSGTSPLHF
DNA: TGTGCCAGCAGTTTGGGGAGTTCGGGGACTTCACCCCTCCACTTT

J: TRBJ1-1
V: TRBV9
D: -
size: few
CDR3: CASSVGLAGEKTFF
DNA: TGTGCCAGCAGCGTAGGGTTGGCGGGAGAGAAGACTTTCTTT

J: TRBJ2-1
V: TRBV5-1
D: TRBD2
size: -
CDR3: CASSLWVAGKDEQFF
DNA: TGCGCCAGCAGCTTGTGGGTAGCGGGAAAGGATGAGCAGTTCTTC

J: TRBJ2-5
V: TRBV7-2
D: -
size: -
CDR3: CASSLYYSTETQYF
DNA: TGTGCCAGCAGCTTATACTACTCCACAGAGACCCAGTACTTC

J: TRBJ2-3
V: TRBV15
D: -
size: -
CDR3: CATSRDLAVSTDTQYF
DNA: TGTGCCACCAGCAGGGACTTAGCGGTTAGCACAGATACGCAGTATTTT

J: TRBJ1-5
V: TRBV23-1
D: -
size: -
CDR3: CASSQSTGLPVYSNQPQHF
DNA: TGCGCCAGCAGTCAATCCACAGGCCTTCCGGTATATAGCAATCAGCCCCAGCATTTT

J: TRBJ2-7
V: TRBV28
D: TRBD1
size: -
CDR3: CASSLGTGPYEQYF
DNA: TGTGCCAGCAGTTTAGGGACAGGGCCATACGAGCAGTACTTC

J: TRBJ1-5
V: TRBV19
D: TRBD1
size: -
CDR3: CASSPTRGRRNQPQHF
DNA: TGTGCCAGTAGCCCCACCAGGGGGCGGAGGAATCAGCCCCAGCATTTT